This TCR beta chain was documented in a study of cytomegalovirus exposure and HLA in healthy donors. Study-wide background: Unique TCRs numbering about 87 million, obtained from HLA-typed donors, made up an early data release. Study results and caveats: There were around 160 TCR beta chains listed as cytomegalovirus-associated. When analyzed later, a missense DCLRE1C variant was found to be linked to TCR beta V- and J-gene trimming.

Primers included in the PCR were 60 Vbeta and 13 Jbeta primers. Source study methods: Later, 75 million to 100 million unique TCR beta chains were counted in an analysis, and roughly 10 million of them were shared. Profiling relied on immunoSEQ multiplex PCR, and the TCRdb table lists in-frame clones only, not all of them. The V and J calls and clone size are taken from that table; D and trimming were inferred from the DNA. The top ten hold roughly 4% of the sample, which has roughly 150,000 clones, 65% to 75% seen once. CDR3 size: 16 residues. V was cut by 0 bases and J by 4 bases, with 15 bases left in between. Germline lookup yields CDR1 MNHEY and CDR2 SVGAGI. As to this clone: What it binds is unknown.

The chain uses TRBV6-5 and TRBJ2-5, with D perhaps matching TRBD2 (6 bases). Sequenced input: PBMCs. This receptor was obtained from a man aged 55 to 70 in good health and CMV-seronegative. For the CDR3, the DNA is TGTGCCAGCAGTTACTCAGGAGGGAGCCGGCGAGAGACCCAGTACTTC. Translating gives CASSYSGGSRRETQYF.